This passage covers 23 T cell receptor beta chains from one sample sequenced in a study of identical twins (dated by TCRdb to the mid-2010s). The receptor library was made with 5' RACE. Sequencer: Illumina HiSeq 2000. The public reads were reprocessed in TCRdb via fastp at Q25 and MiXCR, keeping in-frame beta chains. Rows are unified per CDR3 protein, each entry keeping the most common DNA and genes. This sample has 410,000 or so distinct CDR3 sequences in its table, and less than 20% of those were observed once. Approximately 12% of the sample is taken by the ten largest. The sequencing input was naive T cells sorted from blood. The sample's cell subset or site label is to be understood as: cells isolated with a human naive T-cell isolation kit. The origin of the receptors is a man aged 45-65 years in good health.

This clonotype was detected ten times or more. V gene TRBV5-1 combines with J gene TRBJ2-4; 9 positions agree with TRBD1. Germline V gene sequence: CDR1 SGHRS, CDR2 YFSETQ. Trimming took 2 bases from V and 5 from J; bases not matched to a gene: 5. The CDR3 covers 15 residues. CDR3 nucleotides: TGCGCCAGCAGCTTCTCGCGACAGGGGGAAAACATTCAGTACTTC. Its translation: CASSFSRQGENIQYF.

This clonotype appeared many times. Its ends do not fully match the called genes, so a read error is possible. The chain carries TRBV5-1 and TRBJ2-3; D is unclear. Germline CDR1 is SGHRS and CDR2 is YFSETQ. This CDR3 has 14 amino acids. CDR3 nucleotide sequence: TGTGCCAGCTCACCAAGACCAAGCACAGATACGCAGTATTTT. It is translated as CASSPRPSTDTQYF. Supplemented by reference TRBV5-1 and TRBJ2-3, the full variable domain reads KAGVTQTPRYLIKTRGQQVTLSCSPISGHRSVSWYQQTPGQGLQFLFEYFSETQRNKGNFPGRFSGRQFSNSRSEMNVSTLELGDSALYLCASSPRPSTDTQYFGPGTRLTVL.

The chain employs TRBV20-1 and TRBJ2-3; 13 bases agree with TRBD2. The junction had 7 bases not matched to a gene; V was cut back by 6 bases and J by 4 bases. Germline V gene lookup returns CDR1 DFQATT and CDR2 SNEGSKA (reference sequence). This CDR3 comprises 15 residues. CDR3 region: CSATGTSGKADTQYF. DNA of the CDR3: TGCAGTGCAACCGGGACTAGCGGGAAGGCAGATACGCAGTATTTT.

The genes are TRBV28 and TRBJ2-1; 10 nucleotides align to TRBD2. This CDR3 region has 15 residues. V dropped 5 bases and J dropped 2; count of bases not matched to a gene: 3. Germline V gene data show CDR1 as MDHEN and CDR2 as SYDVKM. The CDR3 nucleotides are TGTGCCAGCAGTACGGGACTAGCGACCTACAATGAGCAGTTCTTC. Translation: CASSTGLATYNEQFF.

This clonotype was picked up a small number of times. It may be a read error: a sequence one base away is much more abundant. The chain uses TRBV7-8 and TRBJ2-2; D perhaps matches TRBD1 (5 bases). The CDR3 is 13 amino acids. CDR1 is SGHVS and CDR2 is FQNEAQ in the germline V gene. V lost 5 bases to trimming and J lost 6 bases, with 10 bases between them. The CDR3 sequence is CASSLSGSGELFF. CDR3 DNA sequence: TGTGCCAGCAGCCTCTCAGGGTCCGGGGAGCTGTTTTTT.

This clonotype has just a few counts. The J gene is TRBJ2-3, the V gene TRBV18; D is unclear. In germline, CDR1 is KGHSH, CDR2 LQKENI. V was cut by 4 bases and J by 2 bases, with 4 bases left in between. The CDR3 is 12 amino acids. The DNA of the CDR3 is TGTGCCAGCTCACGAAACACAGATACGCAGTATTTT. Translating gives CASSRNTDTQYF.

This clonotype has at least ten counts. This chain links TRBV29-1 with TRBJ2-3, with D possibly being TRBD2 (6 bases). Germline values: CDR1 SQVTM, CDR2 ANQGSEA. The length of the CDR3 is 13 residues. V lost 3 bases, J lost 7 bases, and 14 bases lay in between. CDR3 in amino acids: CSVESLARNTQYF. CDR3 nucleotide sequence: TGCAGCGTTGAGTCCCTAGCGCGAAATACGCAGTATTTT.

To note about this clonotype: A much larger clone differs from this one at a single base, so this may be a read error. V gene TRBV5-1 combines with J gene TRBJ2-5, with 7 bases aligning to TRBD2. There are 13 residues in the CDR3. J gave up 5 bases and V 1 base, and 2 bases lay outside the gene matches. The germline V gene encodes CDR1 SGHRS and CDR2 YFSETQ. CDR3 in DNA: TGCGCCAGCAGCTTGTGGGGAGGGGAGACCCAGTACTTC. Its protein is CASSLWGGETQYF.

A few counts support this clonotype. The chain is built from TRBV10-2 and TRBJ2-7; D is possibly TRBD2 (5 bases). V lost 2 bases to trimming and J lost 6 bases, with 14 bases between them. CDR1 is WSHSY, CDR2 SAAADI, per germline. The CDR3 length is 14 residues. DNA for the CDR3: TGCGCCAGCAGTGAGGAGGGATCTAAGCTCGAGCAGTACTTC. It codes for CASSEEGSKLEQYF.

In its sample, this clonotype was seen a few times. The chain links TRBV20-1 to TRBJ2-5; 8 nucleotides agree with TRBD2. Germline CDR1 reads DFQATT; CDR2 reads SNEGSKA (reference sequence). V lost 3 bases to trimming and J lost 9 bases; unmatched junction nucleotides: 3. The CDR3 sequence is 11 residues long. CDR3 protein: CSASGGAAQYF. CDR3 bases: TGCAGTGCTAGCGGGGGGGCCGCCCAGTACTTC.

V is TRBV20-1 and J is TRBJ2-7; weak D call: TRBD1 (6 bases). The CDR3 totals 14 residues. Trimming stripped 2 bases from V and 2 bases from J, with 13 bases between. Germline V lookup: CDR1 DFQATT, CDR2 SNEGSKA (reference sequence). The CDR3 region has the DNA TGCAGTGCTAGATTCCCGGACAGAGCCTACGAGCAGTACTTC. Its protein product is CSARFPDRAYEQYF.

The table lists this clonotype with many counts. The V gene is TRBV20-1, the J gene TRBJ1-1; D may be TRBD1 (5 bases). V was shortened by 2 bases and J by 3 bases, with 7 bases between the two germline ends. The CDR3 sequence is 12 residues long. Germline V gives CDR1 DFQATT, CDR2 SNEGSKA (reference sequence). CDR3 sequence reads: CSARRGDTEAFF. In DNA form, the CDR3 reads TGCAGTGCTAGACGGGGGGACACTGAAGCTTTCTTT.

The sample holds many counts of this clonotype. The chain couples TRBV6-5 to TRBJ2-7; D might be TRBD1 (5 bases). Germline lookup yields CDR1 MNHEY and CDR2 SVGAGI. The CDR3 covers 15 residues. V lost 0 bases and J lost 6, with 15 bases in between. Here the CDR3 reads CASSYSRSQGSEQYF. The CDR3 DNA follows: TGTGCCAGCAGTTACTCGCGGTCGCAGGGCAGCGAGCAGTACTTC.

DNA of the CDR3: TGTGCCAGCTCACCACCGGGCAGGGCTGGAAACACCATATATTTT. This translates into CASSPPGRAGNTIYF. This rearrangement joins TRBV18 to TRBJ1-3; TRBD1 might be the D (5 bases). CDR1 and CDR2 (germline): KGHSH, LQKENI. The V end lost 0 bases, the J end lost 2 bases, and 8 bases lay between the germline ends. This CDR3 contains 15 residues.

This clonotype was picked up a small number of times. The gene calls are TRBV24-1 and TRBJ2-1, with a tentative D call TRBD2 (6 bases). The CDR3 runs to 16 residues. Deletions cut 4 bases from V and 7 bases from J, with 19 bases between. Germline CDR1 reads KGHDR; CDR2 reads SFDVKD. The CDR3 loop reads CATSDPGSLTLNEQFF. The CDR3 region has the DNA TGTGCCACCAGTGACCCCGGGAGTTTGACTTTGAATGAGCAGTTCTTC.

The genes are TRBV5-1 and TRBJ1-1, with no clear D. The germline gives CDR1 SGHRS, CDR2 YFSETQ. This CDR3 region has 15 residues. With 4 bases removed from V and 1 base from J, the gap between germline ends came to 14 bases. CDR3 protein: CASSPGDTGNTEAFF. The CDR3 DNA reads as TGCGCCAGCAGCCCCGGAGACACCGGGAACACTGAAGCTTTCTTT.

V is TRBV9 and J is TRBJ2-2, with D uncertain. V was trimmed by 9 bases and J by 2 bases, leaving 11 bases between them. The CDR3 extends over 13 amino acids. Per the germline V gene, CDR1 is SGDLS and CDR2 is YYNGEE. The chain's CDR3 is CATRPANTGELFF. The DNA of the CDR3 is TGTGCCACCCGTCCAGCTAACACCGGGGAGCTGTTTTTT.

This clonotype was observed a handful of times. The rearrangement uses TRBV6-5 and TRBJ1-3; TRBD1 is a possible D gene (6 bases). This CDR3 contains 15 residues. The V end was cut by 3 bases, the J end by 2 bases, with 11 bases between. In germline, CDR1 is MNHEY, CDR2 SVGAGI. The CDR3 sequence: CASSYSTGAGNTIYF. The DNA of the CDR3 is TGTGCCAGCAGTTATTCGACAGGTGCTGGAAACACCATATATTTT.

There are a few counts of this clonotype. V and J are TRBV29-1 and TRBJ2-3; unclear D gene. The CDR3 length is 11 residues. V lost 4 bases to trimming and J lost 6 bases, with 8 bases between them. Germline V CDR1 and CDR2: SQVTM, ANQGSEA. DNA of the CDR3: TGCAGCGTTGCCCCCCACGATACGCAGTATTTT. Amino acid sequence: CSVAPHDTQYF.

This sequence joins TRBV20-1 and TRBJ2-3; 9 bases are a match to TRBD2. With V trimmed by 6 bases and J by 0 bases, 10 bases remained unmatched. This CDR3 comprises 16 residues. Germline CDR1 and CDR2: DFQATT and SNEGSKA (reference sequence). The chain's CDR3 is CSAPRERGASTDTQYF. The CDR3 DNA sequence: TGCAGTGCGCCCCGGGAGCGGGGGGCAAGCACAGATACGCAGTATTTT.

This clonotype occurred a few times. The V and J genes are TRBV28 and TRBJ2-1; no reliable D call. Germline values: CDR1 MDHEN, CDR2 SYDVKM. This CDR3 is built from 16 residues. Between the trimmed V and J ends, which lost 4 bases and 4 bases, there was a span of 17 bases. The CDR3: CASSSRGQPRYNEQFF. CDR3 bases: TGTGCCAGCAGTTCACGAGGCCAGCCCCGTTACAATGAGCAGTTCTTC. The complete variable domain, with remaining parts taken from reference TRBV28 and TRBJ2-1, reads DVKVTQSSRYLVKRTGEKVFLECVQDMDHENMFWYRQDPGLGLRLIYFSYDVKMKEKGDIPEGYSVSREKKERFSLILESASTNQTSMYLCASSSRGQPRYNEQFFGPGTRLTVL.

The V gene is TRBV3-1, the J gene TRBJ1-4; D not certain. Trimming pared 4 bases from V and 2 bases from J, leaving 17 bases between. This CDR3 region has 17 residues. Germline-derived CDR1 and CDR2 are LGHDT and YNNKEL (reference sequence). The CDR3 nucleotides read TGTGCCAGCAGCCCCTCCGGAGTCTTCTTGACTAATGAAAAACTGTTTTTT. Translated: CASSPSGVFLTNEKLFF. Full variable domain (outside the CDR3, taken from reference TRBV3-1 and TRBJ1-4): DTAVSQTPKYLVTQMGNDKSIKCEQNLGHDTMYWYKQDSKKFLKIMFSYNNKELIINETVPNRFSPKSPDKAHLNLHINSLELGDSAVYFCASSPSGVFLTNEKLFFGSGTQLSVL.

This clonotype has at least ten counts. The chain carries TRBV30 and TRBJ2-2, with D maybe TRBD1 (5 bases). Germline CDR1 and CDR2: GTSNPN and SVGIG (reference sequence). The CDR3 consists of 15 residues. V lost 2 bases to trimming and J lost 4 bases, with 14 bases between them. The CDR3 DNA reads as TGTGCCTGGAGTAAGGGCAGGGTGACCACCGGGGAGCTGTTTTTT. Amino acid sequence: CAWSKGRVTTGELFF.